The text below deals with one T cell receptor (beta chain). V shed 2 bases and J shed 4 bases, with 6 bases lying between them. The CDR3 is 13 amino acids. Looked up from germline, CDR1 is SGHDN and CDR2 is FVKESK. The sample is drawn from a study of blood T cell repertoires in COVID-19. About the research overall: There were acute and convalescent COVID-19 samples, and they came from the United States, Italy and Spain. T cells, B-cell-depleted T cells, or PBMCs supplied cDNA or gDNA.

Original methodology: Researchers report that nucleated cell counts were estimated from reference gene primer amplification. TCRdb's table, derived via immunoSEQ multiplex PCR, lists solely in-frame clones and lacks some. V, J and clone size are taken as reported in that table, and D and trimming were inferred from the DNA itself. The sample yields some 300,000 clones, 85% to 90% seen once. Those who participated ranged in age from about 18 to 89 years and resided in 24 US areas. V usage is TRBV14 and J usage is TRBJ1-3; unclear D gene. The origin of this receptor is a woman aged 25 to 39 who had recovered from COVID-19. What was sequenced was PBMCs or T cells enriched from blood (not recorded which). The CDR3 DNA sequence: TGTGCCAGCAGCCAACTACAGGGAAACACCATATATTTT. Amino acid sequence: CASSQLQGNTIYF. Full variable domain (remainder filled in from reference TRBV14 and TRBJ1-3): EAGVTQFPSHSVIEKGQTVTLRCDPISGHDNLYWYRRVMGKEIKFLLHFVKESKQDESGMPNNRFLAERTGGTYSTLKVQPAELEDSGVYFCASSQLQGNTIYFGEGSWLTVV.